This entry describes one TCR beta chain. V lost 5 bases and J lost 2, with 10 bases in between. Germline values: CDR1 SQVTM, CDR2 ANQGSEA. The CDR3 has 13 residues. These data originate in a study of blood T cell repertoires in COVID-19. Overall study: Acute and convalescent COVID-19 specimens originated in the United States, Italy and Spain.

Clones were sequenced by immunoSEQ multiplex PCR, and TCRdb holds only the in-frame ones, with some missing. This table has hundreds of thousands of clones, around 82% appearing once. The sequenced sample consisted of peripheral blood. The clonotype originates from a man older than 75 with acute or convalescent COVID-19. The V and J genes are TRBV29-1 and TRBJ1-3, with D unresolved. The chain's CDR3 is CSVLTGPGNTIYF. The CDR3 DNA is TGCAGCGTTCTCACTGGGCCTGGAAACACCATATATTTT.